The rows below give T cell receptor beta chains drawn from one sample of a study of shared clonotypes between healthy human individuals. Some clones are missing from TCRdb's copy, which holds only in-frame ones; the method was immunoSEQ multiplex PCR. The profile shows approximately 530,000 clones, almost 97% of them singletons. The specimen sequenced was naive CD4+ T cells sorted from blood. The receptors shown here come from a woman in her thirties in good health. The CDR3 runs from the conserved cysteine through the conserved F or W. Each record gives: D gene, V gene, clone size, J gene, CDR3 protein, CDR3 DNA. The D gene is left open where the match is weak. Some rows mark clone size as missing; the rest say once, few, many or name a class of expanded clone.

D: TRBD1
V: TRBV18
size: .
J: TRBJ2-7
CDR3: CASSPGQGREQYF
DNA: TGTGCCAGCTCACCAGGACAGGGTAGGGAGCAGTACTTC

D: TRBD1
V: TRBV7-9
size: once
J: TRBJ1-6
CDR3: CASSLVWDRGFNSPLHF
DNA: TGTGCCAGCAGCTTAGTTTGGGACAGGGGATTTAATTCACCCCTCCACTTT

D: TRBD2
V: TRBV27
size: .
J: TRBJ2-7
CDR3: CASSLMTSGDEQYF
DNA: TGTGCCAGCAGTTTAATGACTAGCGGGGACGAGCAGTACTTC

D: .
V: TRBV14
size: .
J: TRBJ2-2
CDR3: CASSQDFLGAGESNTGELFF
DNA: TGTGCCAGCAGCCAAGACTTTTTGGGGGCGGGAGAGTCGAACACCGGGGAGCTGTTTTTT

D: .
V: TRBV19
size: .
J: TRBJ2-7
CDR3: CASSGQGGLYEQYF
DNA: TGTGCCAGTAGCGGGCAGGGGGGCCTCTACGAGCAGTACTTC

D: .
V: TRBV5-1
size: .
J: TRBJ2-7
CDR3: CASSLGGTYEQYF
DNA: TGCGCCAGCAGCTTGGGCGGGACCTACGAGCAGTACTTC

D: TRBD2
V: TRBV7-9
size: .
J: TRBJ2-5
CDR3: CASSFVALLASAGEQYF
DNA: TGTGCCAGCAGCTTCGTCGCGTTACTAGCCTCGGCGGGGGAGCAGTACTTC

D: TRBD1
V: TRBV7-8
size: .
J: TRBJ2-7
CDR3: CASSIHQGQGGEQYF
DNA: TGTGCCAGCAGCATTCATCAGGGACAGGGGGGCGAGCAGTACTTC

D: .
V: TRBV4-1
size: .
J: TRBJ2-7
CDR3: CASSQDQRSYEQYF
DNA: TGCGCCAGCAGCCAAGATCAGCGCTCCTACGAGCAGTACTTC

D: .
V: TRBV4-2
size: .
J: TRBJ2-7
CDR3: CASSQELAGLHEQYF
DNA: TGTGCCAGCAGCCAAGAATTGGCAGGCCTCCACGAGCAGTACTTC

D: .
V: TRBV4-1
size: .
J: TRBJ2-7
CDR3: CASSPDLNYEQYF
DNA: TGCGCCAGCAGCCCGGACCTTAACTACGAGCAGTACTTC

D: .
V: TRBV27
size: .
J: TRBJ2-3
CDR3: CASSSGTRDTDTQYF
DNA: TGTGCCAGCAGTTCCGGGACCCGCGACACAGATACGCAGTATTTT

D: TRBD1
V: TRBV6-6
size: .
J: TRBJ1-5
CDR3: CASGTGNQPQHF
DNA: TGTGCCAGCGGGACAGGGAATCAGCCCCAGCATTTT

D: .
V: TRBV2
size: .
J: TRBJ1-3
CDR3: CASSLGSGNTIYF
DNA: TGTGCCAGCAGCTTAGGCTCTGGAAACACCATATATTTT

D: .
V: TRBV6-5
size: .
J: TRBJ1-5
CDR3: CASSSFRGSNQPQHF
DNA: TGTGCCAGCAGTTCGTTTAGGGGTAGCAATCAGCCCCAGCATTTT

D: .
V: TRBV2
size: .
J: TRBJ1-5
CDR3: CASSVVGNQPQHF
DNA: TGTGCCAGCAGTGTGGTAGGGAATCAGCCCCAGCATTTT

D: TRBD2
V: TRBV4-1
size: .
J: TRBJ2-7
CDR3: CASSQGGGRQYEQYF
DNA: TGCGCCAGCAGCCAGGGGGGCGGGAGGCAATACGAGCAGTACTTC

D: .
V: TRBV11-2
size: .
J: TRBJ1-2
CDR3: CASKLSGAGGYTF
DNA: TGTGCCAGCAAGCTTAGCGGGGCTGGTGGCTACACCTTC

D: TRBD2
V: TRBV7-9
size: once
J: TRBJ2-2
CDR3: CASSLRELNGELFF
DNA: TGTGCCAGCAGCTTGCGGGAGCTTAACGGGGAGCTGTTTTTT

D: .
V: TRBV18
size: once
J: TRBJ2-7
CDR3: CASSPNKRKTYEQYF
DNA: TGTGCCAGCTCACCAAATAAGCGCAAAACCTACGAGCAGTACTTC

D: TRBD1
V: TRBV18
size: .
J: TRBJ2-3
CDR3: CASSLGQLTTDTQYF
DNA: TGTGCCAGCTCCCTGGGACAGCTAACCACAGATACGCAGTATTTT

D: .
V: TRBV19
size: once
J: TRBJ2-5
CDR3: CASSSQGLLETQYF
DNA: TGTGCCAGTAGTTCGCAGGGGCTATTAGAGACCCAGTACTTC

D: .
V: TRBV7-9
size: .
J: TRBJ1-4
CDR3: CASILNGDSFNEKLFF
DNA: TGTGCCAGCATTTTAAACGGCGACAGCTTTAATGAAAAACTGTTTTTT

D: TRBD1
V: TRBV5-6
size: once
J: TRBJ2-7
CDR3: CASSAGTGFYEQYF
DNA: TGTGCCAGCAGCGCCGGGACAGGATTCTACGAGCAGTACTTC

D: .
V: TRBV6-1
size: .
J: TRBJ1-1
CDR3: CASSAGGSGNTEAFF
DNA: TGTGCCAGCAGTGCGGGAGGTAGTGGGAACACTGAAGCTTTCTTT

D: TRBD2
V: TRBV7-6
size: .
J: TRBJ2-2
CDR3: CASSQTSGNTGELFF
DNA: TGTGCCAGCAGCCAGACTAGCGGGAATACCGGGGAGCTGTTTTTT

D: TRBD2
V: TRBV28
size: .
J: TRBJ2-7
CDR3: CASSLFAGGPYEQYF
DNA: TGTGCCAGCAGTTTATTTGCGGGAGGGCCCTACGAGCAGTACTTC

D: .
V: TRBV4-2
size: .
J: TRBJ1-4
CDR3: CASSQEGSRGKEKLFF
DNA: TGTGCCAGCAGCCAAGAAGGGTCTCGGGGGAAGGAAAAACTGTTTTTT